Sequencing of this T cell receptor (beta chain) was carried out in a study of blood T cell repertoires in COVID-19. Study-level information: COVID-19 samples, acute and convalescent, were from the United States, Italy and Spain. PBMCs, B-cell-depleted T cells, or T cells provided the cDNA or gDNA that made up the material.

Authors' methods: Amplifying reference gene primers gave estimates of nucleated cell counts. Profiling relied on immunoSEQ multiplex PCR, and the TCRdb table lists in-frame clones only, not all of them. That table is the source of V, J and clone size, and D and trimming were worked out from the DNA. The table shows 250,000 or so clones, with 84% occurring only once. The CDR3 sequence is 13 residues long. Germline V gene data show CDR1 as MDHEN and CDR2 as SYDVKM. V lost 4 bases, J lost 2 bases, and 9 bases lay in between. This sequence was found in a woman in her thirties or forties who had recovered from COVID-19. Sequencing was carried out using peripheral blood. The V gene is TRBV28, the J gene TRBJ2-7, with a tentative D call TRBD2 (5 bases). CDR3 sequence: CASSSGNTYEQYF. The CDR3 nucleotides are TGTGCCAGCAGTTCGGGGAATACCTACGAGCAGTACTTC.